The 2 T cell receptor beta chains presented below share a single source sample, sequenced in a study of blood T cell repertoires in COVID-19 (dated by TCRdb to the early 2020s). Library construction relied on the immunoSEQ multiplex PCR assay. Held by TCRdb, this immuneACCESS table contains in-frame sequences only and omits some clones. Under half of the omission traces to an unresolved V gene where checked; the cause of the rest is unknown. This sample is represented by roughly 200,000 clones; 76% of them were singletons. The ten largest clones take up just over 8.5% of the sample. The sequenced sample was peripheral blood. Receptors originate from a woman aged 50 to 60 with active or convalescent COVID-19.

This clone was observed a few times. Other nucleotide sequences in the sample specify the same CDR3. The J gene is TRBJ2-3, the V gene TRBV9; maybe TRBD2 (5 bases). Deletions cut 4 bases from V and 1 base from J, with 13 bases between. Germline V lookup: CDR1 SGDLS, CDR2 YYNGEE. The length of the CDR3 is 15 residues. The CDR3 region has the DNA TGTGCCAGCAGCCCTAGCTACGGAGGCACAGATACGCAGTATTTT. It translates to CASSPSYGGTDTQYF.

The rearrangement uses TRBV7-6 and TRBJ1-3; no clear D. The CDR3 totals 16 residues. Germline CDR1 is SGHVS and CDR2 is FNYEAQ. With 1 base removed from V and 0 bases from J, the gap between germline ends came to 10 bases. CDR3 coding DNA: TGTGCCAGCAGCTTAGGTGGAGGCCACTCTGGAAACACCATATATTTT. Amino acid sequence: CASSLGGGHSGNTIYF. The full variable domain, rest sourced from reference TRBV7-6 and TRBJ1-3, is GAGVSQSPRYKVTKRGQDVALRCDPISGHVSLYWYRQALGQGPEFLTYFNYEAQQDKSGLPNDRFSAERPEGSISTLTIQRTEQRDSAMYRCASSLGGGHSGNTIYFGEGSWLTVV.